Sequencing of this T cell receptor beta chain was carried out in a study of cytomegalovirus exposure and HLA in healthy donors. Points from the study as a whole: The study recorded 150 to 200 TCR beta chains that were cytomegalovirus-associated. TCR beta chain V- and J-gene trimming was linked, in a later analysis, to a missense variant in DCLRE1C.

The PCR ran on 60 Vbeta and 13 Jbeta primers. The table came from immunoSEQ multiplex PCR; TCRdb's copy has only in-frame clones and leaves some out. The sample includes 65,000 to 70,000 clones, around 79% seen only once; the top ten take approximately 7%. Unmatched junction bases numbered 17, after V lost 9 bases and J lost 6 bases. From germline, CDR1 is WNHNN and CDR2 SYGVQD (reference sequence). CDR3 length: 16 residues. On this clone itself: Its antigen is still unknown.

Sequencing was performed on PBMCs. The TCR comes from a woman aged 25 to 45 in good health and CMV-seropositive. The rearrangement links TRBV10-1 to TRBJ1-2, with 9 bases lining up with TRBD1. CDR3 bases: TGCGCCAGTGGTGATTTGTCGGGACAGGGTGTGGATGGCTACACCTTC. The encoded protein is CASGDLSGQGVDGYTF.